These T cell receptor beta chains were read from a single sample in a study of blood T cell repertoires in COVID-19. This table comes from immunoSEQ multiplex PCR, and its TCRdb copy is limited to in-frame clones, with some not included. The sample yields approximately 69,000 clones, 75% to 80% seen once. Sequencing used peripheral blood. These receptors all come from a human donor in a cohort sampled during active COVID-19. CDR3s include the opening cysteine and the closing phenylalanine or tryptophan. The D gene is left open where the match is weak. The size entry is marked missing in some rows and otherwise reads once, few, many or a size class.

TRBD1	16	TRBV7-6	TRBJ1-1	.	TGTGCCAGCAGCCCTTCCTCACCGGGACAGCTCACTGAAGCTTTCTTT	CASSPSSPGQLTEAFF
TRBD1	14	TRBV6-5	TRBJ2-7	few	TGTGCCAGCAGCCGACAGGGCCAAACCTACGAGCAGTACTTC	CASSRQGQTYEQYF
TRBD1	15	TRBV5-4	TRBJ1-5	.	TGTGCCAGCAGCCAAACGGGACAGATAAATCAGCCCCAGCATTTT	CASSQTGQINQPQHF
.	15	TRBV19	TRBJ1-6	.	TGTGCCAGTAGTATAGGCGCTGGGGGGAATTCACCCCTCCACTTT	CASSIGAGGNSPLHF
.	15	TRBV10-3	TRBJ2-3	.	TGTGCCATCAGGTTAGACAGAGGTAGCACAGATACGCAGTATTTT	CAIRLDRGSTDTQYF
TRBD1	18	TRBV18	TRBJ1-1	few	TGTGCCAGCTCACCACCGGGACAGGGGTTGGGAGTGAACACTGAAGCTTTCTTT	CASSPPGQGLGVNTEAFF
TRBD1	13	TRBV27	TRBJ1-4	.	TGTGCCAGCAGTCCAACGAGACAGGGAAAACTGTTTTTT	CASSPTRQGKLFF
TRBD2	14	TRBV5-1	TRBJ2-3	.	TGCGCCAGCAGCACTGCGGGGGGCACAGATACGCAGTATTTT	CASSTAGGTDTQYF
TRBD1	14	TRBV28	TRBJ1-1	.	TGTGCCAGCAGAGGGCAGGGGGCTTACACTGAAGCTTTCTTT	CASRGQGAYTEAFF
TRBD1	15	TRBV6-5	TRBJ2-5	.	TGTGCCAGCAGTTACTCGAGACAGGGGGCGAAGACCCAGTACTTC	CASSYSRQGAKTQYF
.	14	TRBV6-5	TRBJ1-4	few	TGTGCCAGCATTCCTGGTGGTCCGGGGGAGAAACTGTTTTTT	CASIPGGPGEKLFF
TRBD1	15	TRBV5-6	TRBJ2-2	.	TGTGCCAGTGGGACAGGGAACCCGAACACCGGGGAGCTGTTTTTT	CASGTGNPNTGELFF
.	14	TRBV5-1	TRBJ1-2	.	TGCGCCAGCAGCGATAATACAGGGATTGATGGCTACACCTTC	CASSDNTGIDGYTF
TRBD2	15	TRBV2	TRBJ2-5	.	TGTGCCAGCCACGGGAGGGCTAGCGGGCCCGGGACCCAGTACTTC	CASHGRASGPGTQYF
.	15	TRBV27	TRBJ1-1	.	TGTGCCAGCAGTCCCTTAATACAGGGACGGACTGAAGCTTTCTTT	CASSPLIQGRTEAFF
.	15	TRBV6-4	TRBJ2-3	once	TGTGCCAGCAGCGACGAGGGTCTTTTGAAAGATACGCAGTATTTT	CASSDEGLLKDTQYF
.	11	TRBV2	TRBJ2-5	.	TGTGCCAGCAGTGAACCGGAGACCCAGTACTTC	CASSEPETQYF
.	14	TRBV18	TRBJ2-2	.	TGTGCCAGCTCACCAGGCCCTCACACCGGGGAGCTGTTTTTT	CASSPGPHTGELFF
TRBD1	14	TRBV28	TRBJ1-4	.	TGTGCCAGCAGTCGTACAGGGGGTAGTGAAAAACTGTTTTTT	CASSRTGGSEKLFF
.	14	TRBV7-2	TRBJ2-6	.	TGTGCCAGCATCCCGGGCTCTGGGGCCAACGTCCTGACTTTC	CASIPGSGANVLTF
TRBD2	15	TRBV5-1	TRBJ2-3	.	TGCGCCAGCATCCCACTAGCGGGTAGCACAGATACGCAGTATTTT	CASIPLAGSTDTQYF
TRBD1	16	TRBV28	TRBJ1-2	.	TGTGCCAGCAGGTCACCGGGACAGGGATCTAACTATGGCTACACCTTC	CASRSPGQGSNYGYTF
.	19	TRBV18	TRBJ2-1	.	TGTGCCAGCTCACCACCGGGACTGGGCAGAGGGTTAGGTTACAATGAGCAGTTCTTC	CASSPPGLGRGLGYNEQFF
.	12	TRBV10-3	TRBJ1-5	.	TGTGCCATCAGTGCAAGGGGGCAGCCCCAGCATTTT	CAISARGQPQHF
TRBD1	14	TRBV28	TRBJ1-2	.	TGTGCCAGCAGTGTCCAGACAGGGGTTAGTGGCTACACCTTC	CASSVQTGVSGYTF
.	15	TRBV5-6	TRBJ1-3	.	TGTGCCAGCAGCTTAACAGGGACCTCTGGAAACACCATATATTTT	CASSLTGTSGNTIYF
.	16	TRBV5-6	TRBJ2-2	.	TGTGCCAGCAGCTTGGTGGGCGGAGGGGACACCGGGGAGCTGTTTTTT	CASSLVGGGDTGELFF
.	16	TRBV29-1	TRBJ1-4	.	TGCAGCGTGGCCCCCCTTACAGGGACAACTAATGAAAAACTGTTTTTT	CSVAPLTGTTNEKLFF
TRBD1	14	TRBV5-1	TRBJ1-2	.	TGCGCCAGCAGCCGCGGACAGGAAGGGTATGGCTACACCTTC	CASSRGQEGYGYTF
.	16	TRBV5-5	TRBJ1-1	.	TGTGCCAGCAGCTTTCATCCAGGGATCTCGAACACTGAAGCTTTCTTT	CASSFHPGISNTEAFF
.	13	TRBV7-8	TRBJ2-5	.	TGTGCCAGCAGCTCCCAGGGGGGAGAGACCCAGTACTTC	CASSSQGGETQYF
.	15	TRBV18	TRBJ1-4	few	TGTGCCAGCTCACCACGGGCAGGGACTAATGAAAAACTGTTTTTT	CASSPRAGTNEKLFF
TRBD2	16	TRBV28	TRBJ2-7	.	TGTGCCAGCAGTTTACTAGGGGTAGCGGGCCCCTACGAGCAGTACTTC	CASSLLGVAGPYEQYF
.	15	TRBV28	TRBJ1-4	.	TGTGCCAGCAGTTTCTCCTTTGCAACTAATGAAAAACTGTTTTTT	CASSFSFATNEKLFF
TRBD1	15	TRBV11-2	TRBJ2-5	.	TGTGCCAGCAGCCCGGGACAGAGGACGCAAGAGACCCAGTACTTC	CASSPGQRTQETQYF
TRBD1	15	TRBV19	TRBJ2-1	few	TGTGCCAGTAGTGGATCGGGACAGGGATACAATGAGCAGTTCTTC	CASSGSGQGYNEQFF
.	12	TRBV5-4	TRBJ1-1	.	TGTGCCAGCAGCTTGGATAAGGAGGGGGCTTTCTTT	CASSLDKEGAFF
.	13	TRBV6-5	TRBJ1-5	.	TGTGCCAGCAGTTTTTTCTTGGGCCAGCCCCAGCATTTT	CASSFFLGQPQHF
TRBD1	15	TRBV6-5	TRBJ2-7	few	TGTGCCAGCAGTTACTTTTGGACAGGGATCCACGAGCAGTACTTC	CASSYFWTGIHEQYF
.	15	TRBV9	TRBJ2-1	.	TGTGCCAGCAGCGTAGGGGCCCTACAGGGAAATGAGCAGTTCTTC	CASSVGALQGNEQFF
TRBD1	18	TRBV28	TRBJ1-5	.	TGTGCCAGCAGATCTCCGGGACAGTGGATTCAAAGCAATCAGCCCCAGCATTTT	CASRSPGQWIQSNQPQHF
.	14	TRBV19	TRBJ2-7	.	TGTGCCAGTAGTGGCAGGGTAGGAGTCTACGAGCAGTACTTC	CASSGRVGVYEQYF
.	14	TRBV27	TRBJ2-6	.	TGTGCCAGCGGAATCCGGGGTTCGGCCAACGTCCTGACTTTC	CASGIRGSANVLTF
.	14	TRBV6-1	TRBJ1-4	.	TGTGCCAGCAGTGACAGGGGTTCTTATGAAAAACTGTTTTTT	CASSDRGSYEKLFF
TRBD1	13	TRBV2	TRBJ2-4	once	TGTGCCAGCAGACAGGGGGCGCTAAACATTCAGTACTTC	CASRQGALNIQYF
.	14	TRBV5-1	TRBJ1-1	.	TGCGCCAGCAGCTTGGTACCAGGGAACACTGAAGCTTTCTTT	CASSLVPGNTEAFF
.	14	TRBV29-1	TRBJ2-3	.	TGCAGCGCCGGGGGTGCATCTAGCACAGATACGCAGTATTTT	CSAGGASSTDTQYF
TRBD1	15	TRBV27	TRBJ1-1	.	TGTGCCAGCAGTCTACCGGGACAGGCAAACACTGAAGCTTTCTTT	CASSLPGQANTEAFF
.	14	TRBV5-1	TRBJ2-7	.	TGCGCCAGCAGCTTGGCCATAGCGGCCTACGAGCAGTACTTC	CASSLAIAAYEQYF
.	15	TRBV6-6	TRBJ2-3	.	TGTGCCAGCCTCACCGCAAGGGGCGGAACAGATACGCAGTATTTT	CASLTARGGTDTQYF
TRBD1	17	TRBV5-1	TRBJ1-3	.	TGCGCCAGCAGCTTGGGAGCAGGGACAGGGTCGGGAAACACCATATATTTT	CASSLGAGTGSGNTIYF
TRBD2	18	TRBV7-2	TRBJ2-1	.	TGTGCCAGCAGCCCCTGGACTAGCGGGAGTAGTCTCCACAATGAGCAGTTCTTC	CASSPWTSGSSLHNEQFF
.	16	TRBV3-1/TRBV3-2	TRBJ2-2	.	TGTGCCAGCAGCCAAGTTCTGGGAGCGAACACCGGGGAGCTGTTTTTT	CASSQVLGANTGELFF